The 27 T cell receptor beta chains below come from one sample, sequenced in a study of blood T cells in healthy people across ages. A sample-barcoded 5' primer and a J-beta primer mix were used in a second PCR of roughly 6 to 11 cycles. TCRdb reprocessed the 5' RACE reads via MiXCR and lists one record per CDR3 protein. The sample shows about a million distinct CDR3 sequences, around two fifths of them seen only once. What was sequenced was blood. All receptors come from a man younger than 35 in good health.

V is TRBV27 and J is TRBJ1-1, with a tentative D call TRBD1 (6 bases). This CDR3 comprises 16 residues. V lost 8 bases and J 6 bases, leaving 25 bases between the germline ends. Germline lookup yields CDR1 MNHEY and CDR2 SMNVEV (reference sequence). In DNA form, the CDR3 reads TGTGCCAGCCAAAGAGGGGGGGCTCGGTTTGGGTCTGAAGCTTTCTTT. It yields the protein CASQRGGARFGSEAFF.

The chain employs TRBV25-1 and TRBJ2-1; no clear D gene. The germline V and J ends were trimmed by 7 bases and 3 bases, with 10 bases remaining between them. This CDR3 spans 13 amino acids. Germline V gene sequence: CDR1 MGHDK, CDR2 SYGVNS. The CDR3 coding sequence is TGTGCCAGCAACAGTCAATTCTACAATGAGCAGTTCTTC. Translation gives CASNSQFYNEQFF.

This clonotype was recorded many times. The chain couples TRBV20-1 to TRBJ1-1, with D perhaps matching TRBD1 (6 bases). V lost 0 bases to trimming and J lost 2 bases, with 16 bases between them. The CDR3 covers 16 residues. The germline gives CDR1 DFQATT, CDR2 SNEGSKA (reference sequence). Here the CDR3 DNA reads TGCAGTGCTAGAGATCTCTTAGGGGGACCTAACACTGAAGCTTTCTTT. Its translation: CSARDLLGGPNTEAFF.

As to this clonotype: Germline and junction disagree at one end, which may indicate a read error. The genes are TRBV4-3 and TRBJ1-3, with D unclear. CDR3 length: 15 residues. CDR1 and CDR2 from the germline V gene are LGHNA and YSLEER. The CDR3 spells CTSSQDERAGNTIYF. The CDR3, as DNA: TGCACCAGCAGCCAAGACGAGCGGGCTGGAAACACCATATATTTT.

This clonotype occurred a few times. The chain links TRBV24-1 to TRBJ1-2; the match to TRBD1 covers 9 bases. Germline trimming cut 4 bases from V and 9 bases from J; bases unmatched to any gene: 5. Germline assignment: CDR1 KGHDR and CDR2 SFDVKD. CDR3 length: 13 residues. CDR3 in amino acids: CATSDSTGGSYTF. CDR3 nucleotides: TGTGCCACCAGTGACTCGACAGGGGGGAGCTACACCTTC.

This clonotype was found a few times. This sequence joins TRBV2 and TRBJ1-4; TRBD1 agrees at 10 bases. Germline loops: CDR1 SNHLY, CDR2 FYNNEI. The CDR3 covers 15 residues. With V trimmed by 6 bases and J by 8 bases, 9 bases remained unmatched. The CDR3 spells CASRLPGQGIEKLFF. The CDR3 nucleotides are TGTGCCAGCAGACTACCGGGACAGGGGATAGAAAAACTGTTTTTT.

V is TRBV5-1 and J is TRBJ2-1, with TRBD2 matching 11 bases. This CDR3 region has 16 residues. V was pared by 4 bases and J by 4 bases, with 7 bases of the junction left unmatched. Germline CDR1 reads SGHRS; CDR2 reads YFSETQ. CDR3 nucleotides: TGCGCCAGCAGCCCCACGACTAGCGGGGAATACAATGAGCAGTTCTTC. It yields the protein CASSPTTSGEYNEQFF.

The chain recombines TRBV7-2 with TRBJ1-5; 7 bases map to TRBD1. In germline, CDR1 is SGHTA, CDR2 FQGNSA. This CDR3 region has 14 residues. Unmatched junction bases numbered 4, after V lost 4 bases and J lost 4 bases. This chain's CDR3 is CASSSGQWNQPQHF. The CDR3 nucleotides read TGTGCCAGCAGCTCGGGACAGTGGAATCAGCCCCAGCATTTT.

The chain recombines TRBV12-3 or TRBV12-4 with TRBJ2-5; 7 bases fit TRBD1. The CDR3 has 15 amino acids. With 0 bases clipped from V and 0 bases from J, the junction kept 1 base outside the gene matches. CDR3 amino acids: CASSLATGDQETQYF. The CDR3 bases are TGTGCCAGCAGTTTAGCTACAGGGGACCAAGAGACCCAGTACTTC.

The V call is TRBV7-2, the J call TRBJ1-2; D might be TRBD1 (6 bases). Trimming shortened V by 5 bases and J by 7 bases, and 14 bases separated the two germline ends. The CDR3 is made up of 13 amino acids. The germline V gene encodes CDR1 SGHTA and CDR2 FQGNSA. This CDR3 is CASSVTGPAGYTF. The CDR3, as DNA: TGTGCCAGCAGCGTCACAGGGCCTGCTGGCTACACCTTC.

The chain has TRBV29-1 and TRBJ1-2; D not resolved. The V end was cut by 3 bases, the J end by 8 bases, with 13 bases between. Germline lookup yields CDR1 SQVTM and CDR2 ANQGSEA. The CDR3 spans 12 residues. The CDR3 reads CSVDRSVYGYTF. The CDR3 DNA follows: TGCAGCGTTGATAGGAGCGTTTACGGCTACACCTTC.

The gene calls are TRBV4-1 and TRBJ2-5; D ambiguous. V gave up 0 bases and J gave up 5 bases, with 19 bases separating them. CDR3 length equals 17 residues. From germline, CDR1 is MGHRA and CDR2 YSYEKL. The chain's CDR3 is CASSQDLRVVGRETQYF. DNA for the CDR3: TGCGCCAGCAGCCAAGATCTAAGGGTAGTTGGCCGGGAGACCCAGTACTTC.

This clonotype showed up just a few times. V and J are TRBV6-2 or TRBV6-3 and TRBJ1-1; D gene unclear. V lost 2 bases and J 6 bases, leaving 13 bases between the germline ends. Per the germline V gene, CDR1 is MNHEY and CDR2 is SVGEGT. The CDR3 consists of 14 residues. The CDR3 DNA is TGTGCCAGCAGTTACCTTGTGGGAGTCGCTGAAGCTTTCTTT. Translating gives CASSYLVGVAEAFF.

This chain joins TRBV7-2 and TRBJ2-7, with 9 bases fitting TRBD2. In germline, CDR1 is SGHTA, CDR2 FQGNSA. The CDR3 sequence is 18 residues long. Trimming took 2 bases from V and 7 from J; bases not matched to a gene: 18. The CDR3 reads CASSLRGGGADSYNEQYF. CDR3 DNA: TGTGCCAGCAGCTTAAGGGGCGGGGGGGCTGACTCCTACAATGAGCAGTACTTC. Full variable domain (remainder filled in from reference TRBV7-2 and TRBJ2-7): GAGVSQSPSNKVTEKGKDVELRCDPISGHTALYWYRQSLGQGLEFLIYFQGNSAPDKSGLPSDRFSAERTGGSVSTLTIQRTQQEDSAVYLCASSLRGGGADSYNEQYFGPGTRLTVT.

This clonotype was detected only a few times. V usage is TRBV12-3 or TRBV12-4 and J usage is TRBJ2-3, with a weak D call TRBD1 (6 bases). Trimming stripped 5 bases from V and 2 bases from J, with 14 bases between. This CDR3 has 15 residues. CDR3 bases: TGTGCCAGCAGTCCCCTCCGGGACATCACAGATACGCAGTATTTT. Encoded protein: CASSPLRDITDTQYF.

This chain joins TRBV12-3 or TRBV12-4 and TRBJ2-7; D perhaps matches TRBD2 (5 bases). There are 11 residues in the CDR3. The ends were cut back, 3 bases at V and 6 bases at J, with 6 bases in the middle. The CDR3 loop is CASSFRGEQYF. Here the CDR3 DNA reads TGTGCCAGCAGTTTCCGGGGCGAGCAGTACTTC.

The rearrangement joins TRBV5-5 to TRBJ2-5; 7 bases are a match to TRBD2. CDR1 is SGHKS and CDR2 is YYEKEE in the germline V gene (reference sequence). CDR3 size: 14 residues. The junction had 4 bases not matched to a gene; V was cut back by 3 bases and J by 2 bases. In nucleotides, the CDR3 is TGTGCCAGCAGCTCTGGACTAGGACAAGAGACCCAGTACTTC. Its protein is CASSSGLGQETQYF.

The rearrangement links TRBV12-3 or TRBV12-4 to TRBJ2-1, with 8 bases aligning to TRBD2. Trimming took 6 bases from V and 9 from J; bases not matched to a gene: 10. The CDR3 consists of 14 residues. The DNA for the CDR3 is TGTGCCAGCAGACGAGCGGGGGACTTAATTGAGCAGTTCTTC. This encodes CASRRAGDLIEQFF.

The chain employs TRBV12-3 or TRBV12-4 and TRBJ2-2; D unresolved. V dropped 7 bases and J dropped 2 bases, with 11 bases sitting between them. The CDR3 has 14 residues. The CDR3 region has the DNA TGTGCCAGCACCCCCGGCTCTAACACCGGGGAGCTGTTTTTT. Residues: CASTPGSNTGELFF.

The rearrangement links TRBV3-1 to TRBJ1-2; D unresolved. Trimming pared 4 bases from V and 4 bases from J, leaving 10 bases between. Germline CDR1 reads LGHDT; CDR2 reads YNNKEL (reference sequence). The CDR3 totals 13 residues. The CDR3 loop reads CASSPDLRYGYTF. In DNA form, the CDR3 reads TGTGCCAGCAGCCCGGACCTGCGCTATGGCTACACCTTC.

In its sample, this clonotype was seen many times. The chain employs TRBV6-2 or TRBV6-3 and TRBJ2-7; no definite D call. From germline, CDR1 is MNHEY and CDR2 SVGEGT. Trimming shortened V by 8 bases and J by 0 bases, and 8 bases separated the two germline ends. CDR3 length: 12 residues. The CDR3 region has the DNA TGTGCCAGCGTCGGCAGCTCCTACGAGCAGTACTTC. Translated: CASVGSSYEQYF.

This clonotype was observed a handful of times. CDR3 residues: CSAPEQGALGYGYTF. DNA for the CDR3: TGCAGTGCACCCGAACAGGGGGCGTTAGGCTATGGCTACACCTTC. The rearrangement links TRBV20-1 to TRBJ1-2, with 9 bases fitting TRBD1. V dropped 6 bases and J dropped 4; count of bases not matched to a gene: 12. This CDR3 region has 15 residues. CDR1 DFQATT and CDR2 SNEGSKA come from the germline V gene (reference sequence).

This clonotype was counted between two and nine times. The chain carries TRBV7-9 and TRBJ1-6; 9 bases map to TRBD1. V shed 5 bases and J 7 bases; nucleotides not matched to a gene: 6. This CDR3 region has 15 residues. CDR1 and CDR2 from the germline V gene are SEHNR and FQNEAQ (reference sequence). The DNA of the CDR3 is TGTGCCAGCAGCGTCCCGGGACAGGGAAATTCACCCCTCCACTTT. Translating it yields CASSVPGQGNSPLHF.

The genes are TRBV20-1 and TRBJ2-1, with D hard to call. Trimming left V 6 bases short and J 4 bases short, with 22 bases between. CDR1 is DFQATT and CDR2 is SNEGSKA in the germline V gene (reference sequence). The CDR3 sequence is 16 residues long. The DNA for the CDR3 is TGCAGTGCCCATGACTCCGGGCAGGCAGGTTACAATGAGCAGTTCTTC. Translation: CSAHDSGQAGYNEQFF.

This clonotype was counted many times. The rearrangement uses TRBV10-3 and TRBJ2-7; D unclear. With 8 bases removed from V and 1 base from J, the gap between germline ends came to 6 bases. The length of the CDR3 is 11 residues. The germline V gene encodes CDR1 ENHRY and CDR2 SYGVKD. In DNA, the CDR3 is TGTGCCATCGGGGATTCCTACGAGCAGTACTTC. Residues: CAIGDSYEQYF.

V gene TRBV7-9 combines with J gene TRBJ1-1; a weak D match, TRBD1 (5 bases). This CDR3 spans 15 amino acids. Germline-derived CDR1 and CDR2 are SEHNR and FQNEAQ (reference sequence). Trimming pared 5 bases from V and 3 bases from J, leaving 16 bases between. Here the CDR3 DNA reads TGTGCCAGCAGCCCGCAGTCAGGGCCGGACACTGAAGCTTTCTTT. Amino acid sequence: CASSPQSGPDTEAFF.

This clonotype was detected only a few times. The rearrangement uses TRBV12-3 or TRBV12-4 and TRBJ1-5, with unresolved D. This CDR3 comprises 12 residues. V lost 8 bases, J lost 5 bases, and 10 bases lay in between. The CDR3 here is CASCASHQPQHF. The CDR3, as DNA: TGTGCCAGCTGCGCATCGCATCAGCCCCAGCATTTT.